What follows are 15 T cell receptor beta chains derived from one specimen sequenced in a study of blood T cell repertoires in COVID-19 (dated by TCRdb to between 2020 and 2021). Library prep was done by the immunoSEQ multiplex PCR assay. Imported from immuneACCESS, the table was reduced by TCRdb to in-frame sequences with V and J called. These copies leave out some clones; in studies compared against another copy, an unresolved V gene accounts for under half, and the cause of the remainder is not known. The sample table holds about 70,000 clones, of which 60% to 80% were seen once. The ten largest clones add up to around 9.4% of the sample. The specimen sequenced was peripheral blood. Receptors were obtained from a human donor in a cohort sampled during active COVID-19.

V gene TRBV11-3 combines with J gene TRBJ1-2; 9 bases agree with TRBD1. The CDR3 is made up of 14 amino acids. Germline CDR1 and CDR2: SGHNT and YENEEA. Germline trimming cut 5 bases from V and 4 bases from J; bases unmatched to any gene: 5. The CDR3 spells CASSHGTGLYGYTF. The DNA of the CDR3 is TGTGCCAGCAGCCACGGGACAGGGCTCTATGGCTACACCTTC.

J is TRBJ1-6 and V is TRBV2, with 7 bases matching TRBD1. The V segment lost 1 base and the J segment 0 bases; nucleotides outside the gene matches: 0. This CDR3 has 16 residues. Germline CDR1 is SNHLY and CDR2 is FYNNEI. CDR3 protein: CASSEEGASYNSPLHF. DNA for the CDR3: TGTGCCAGCAGTGAAGAGGGGGCCTCCTATAATTCACCCCTCCACTTT. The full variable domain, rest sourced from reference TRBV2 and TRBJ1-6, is EPEVTQTPSHQVTQMGQEVILRCVPISNHLYFYWYRQILGQKVEFLVSFYNNEISEKSEIFDDQFSVERPDGSNFTLKIRSTKLEDSAMYFCASSEEGASYNSPLHFGNGTRLTVT.

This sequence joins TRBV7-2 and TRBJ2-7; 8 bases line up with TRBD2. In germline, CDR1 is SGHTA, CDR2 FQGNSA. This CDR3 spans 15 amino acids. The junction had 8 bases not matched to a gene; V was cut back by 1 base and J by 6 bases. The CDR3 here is CASSLDSGARGEQYF. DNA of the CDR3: TGTGCCAGCAGCTTAGATAGCGGGGCAAGGGGCGAGCAGTACTTC.

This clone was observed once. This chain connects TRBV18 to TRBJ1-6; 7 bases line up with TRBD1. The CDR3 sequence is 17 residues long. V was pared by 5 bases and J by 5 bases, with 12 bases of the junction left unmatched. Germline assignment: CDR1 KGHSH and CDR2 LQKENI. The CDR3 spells CASSRQGQFSDNSPLHF. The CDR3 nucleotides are TGTGCCAGCTCAAGACAGGGACAGTTTTCGGATAATTCACCCCTCCACTTT.

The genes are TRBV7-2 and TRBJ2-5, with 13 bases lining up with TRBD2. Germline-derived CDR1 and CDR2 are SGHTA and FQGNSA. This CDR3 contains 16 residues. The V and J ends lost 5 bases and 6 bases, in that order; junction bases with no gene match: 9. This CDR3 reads CASSQTSGGASQTQYF. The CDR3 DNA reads TGTGCCAGCAGCCAAACTAGCGGGGGGGCTAGTCAGACCCAGTACTTC.

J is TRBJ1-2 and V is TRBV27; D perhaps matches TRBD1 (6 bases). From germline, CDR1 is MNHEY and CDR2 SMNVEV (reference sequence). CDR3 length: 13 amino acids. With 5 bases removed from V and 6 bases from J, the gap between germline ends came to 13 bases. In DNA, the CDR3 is TGTGCCAGCAGTACTACAGGGTTCGATGGCTACACCTTC. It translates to CASSTTGFDGYTF.

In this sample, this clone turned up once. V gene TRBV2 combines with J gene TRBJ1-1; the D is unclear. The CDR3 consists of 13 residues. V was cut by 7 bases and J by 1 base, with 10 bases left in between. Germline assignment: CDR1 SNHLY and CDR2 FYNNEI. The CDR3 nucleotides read TGTGCCAGCAAGCGGCAGAGGAACACTGAAGCTTTCTTT. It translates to CASKRQRNTEAFF.

In DNA, the CDR3 is TGTGCCAGCAGCGGGACAGGGCGGGTTTCACCCCTCCACTTT. Amino acid sequence: CASSGTGRVSPLHF. The chain uses TRBV27 and TRBJ1-6, with 9 positions matching TRBD1. J lost 9 bases, V lost 6 bases, and 6 bases had no gene match. CDR3 length equals 14 residues. CDR1 is MNHEY, CDR2 SMNVEV, per germline (reference sequence).

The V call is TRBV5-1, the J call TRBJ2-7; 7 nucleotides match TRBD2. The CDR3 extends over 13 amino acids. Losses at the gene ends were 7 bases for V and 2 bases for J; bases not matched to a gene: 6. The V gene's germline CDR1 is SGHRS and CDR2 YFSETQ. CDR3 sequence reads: CASGGGFTYEQYF. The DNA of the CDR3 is TGCGCCAGCGGGGGAGGGTTTACCTACGAGCAGTACTTC.

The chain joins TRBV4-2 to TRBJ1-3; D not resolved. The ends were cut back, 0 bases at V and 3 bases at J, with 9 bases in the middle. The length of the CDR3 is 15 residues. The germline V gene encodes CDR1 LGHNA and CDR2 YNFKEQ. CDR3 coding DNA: TGTGCCAGCAGCCAAGATCACGTAGATGGAAACACCATATATTTT. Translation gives CASSQDHVDGNTIYF.

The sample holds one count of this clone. In DNA, the CDR3 is TGTGCCTGGAGTCCCGGGACAGTCCCCACTCAGTACTTC. Translation: CAWSPGTVPTQYF. The chain uses TRBV30 and TRBJ2-4, with 7 bases that match TRBD1. J was trimmed by 12 bases and V by 2 bases; bases with no gene match: 10. CDR3 length: 13 residues. CDR1 and CDR2 (germline): GTSNPN, SVGIG (reference sequence).

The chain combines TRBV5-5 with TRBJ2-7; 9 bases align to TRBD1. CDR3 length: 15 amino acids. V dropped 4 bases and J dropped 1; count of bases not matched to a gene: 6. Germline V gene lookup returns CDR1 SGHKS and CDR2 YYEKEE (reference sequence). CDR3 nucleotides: TGTGCCAGCAGCCTGGGGACAGGGCCATCCTACGAGCAGTACTTC. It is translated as CASSLGTGPSYEQYF.

The CDR3 loop is CASSTHAVAGGTYEQYF. The CDR3 coding sequence is TGTGCCAGCAGCACACACGCAGTCGCAGGGGGCACCTACGAGCAGTACTTC. J is TRBJ2-7 and V is TRBV3-1 (or the pseudogene TRBV3-2), with 8 bases lining up with TRBD1. Losses at the gene ends were 5 bases for V and 2 bases for J; bases not matched to a gene: 14. The CDR3 length is 17 residues. The V gene's germline CDR1 is LGHDT and CDR2 YNNKEL (reference sequence).

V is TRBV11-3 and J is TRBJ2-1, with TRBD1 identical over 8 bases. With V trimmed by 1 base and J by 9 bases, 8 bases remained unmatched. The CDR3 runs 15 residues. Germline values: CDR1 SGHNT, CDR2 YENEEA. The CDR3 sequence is CASSLVSTGGGEQFF. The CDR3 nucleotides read TGTGCCAGCAGCTTAGTCTCCACAGGGGGAGGTGAGCAGTTCTTC. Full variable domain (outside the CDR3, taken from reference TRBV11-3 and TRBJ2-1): EAGVVQSPRYKIIEKKQPVAFWCNPISGHNTLYWYLQNLGQGPELLIRYENEEAVDDSQLPKDRFSAERLKGVDSTLKIQPAELGDSAVYLCASSLVSTGGGEQFFGPGTRLTVL.

CDR3 bases: TGTGCCAGCAGCTTGGTTTCGACAGGGTGGAACACTGAAGCTTTCTTT. This sequence encodes CASSLVSTGWNTEAFF. The rearrangement joins TRBV5-6 to TRBJ1-1, with TRBD1 matching over 7 bases. The CDR3 is 16 residues long. The trim removed 0 bases at V and 1 base at J, leaving 6 bases unmatched. Germline assignment: CDR1 SGHDT and CDR2 YYEEEE.